Here is one T cell receptor beta chain with its context. Assay used: immunoSEQ multiplex PCR; TCRdb lists only in-frame clones, some missing. In the table there are around 2.1 million clones, 85% to 95% of which are singletons. The naive CD8 subset, CD45RO-negative cells positively selected for CCR7, excluded terminally differentiated effector memory CD45RA+ cells. The data originate from a study of shared clonotypes between healthy human individuals. V trimming: 5 bases; J trimming: 6 bases; junction bases outside the gene matches: 13. The CDR3 is made up of 16 amino acids. Germline-derived CDR1 and CDR2 are PRHDT and FYEKMQ (reference sequence).

This TCR came from a man between 18 and 35 years old in good health. Some clones in this sample may be carry-over from other donors' samples. Specimen: naive CD8+ T cells from PBMCs. V gene TRBV13 combines with J gene TRBJ2-3; 8 positions agree with TRBD2. In DNA form, the CDR3 reads TGTGCCAGCAGCCCCCGCGGAGCGGGAGAGTCCGATACGCAGTATTTT. It is translated as CASSPRGAGESDTQYF.